These 22 T cell receptor beta chains were sequenced from one sample in a study of cytomegalovirus exposure and HLA in healthy donors. The PCR ran on 60 Vbeta and 13 Jbeta primers. Assay: immunoSEQ multiplex PCR; the TCRdb copy retains only in-frame clones and omits some. The data show tens of thousands of clones, over 70% seen once. Sequencing was done on a sample of PBMCs. Receptor source: a man over 45 in good health and CMV-seropositive.

The V and J genes are TRBV30 and TRBJ2-3, with 10 bases identical to TRBD2. The germline gives CDR1 GTSNPN, CDR2 SVGIG (reference sequence). This CDR3 contains 13 residues. J lost 15 bases, V lost 1 base, and 10 bases had no gene match. CDR3 amino acids: CAWSAQISGGTYF. CDR3 in DNA: TGTGCCTGGAGTGCTCAAATTAGCGGGGGGACTTATTTT.

The genes are TRBV5-8 and TRBJ2-1; 7 positions match TRBD2. This CDR3 spans 15 amino acids. The junction had 10 bases not matched to a gene; V was cut back by 0 bases and J by 10 bases. The germline CDR1 and CDR2 sequences are SGHTS and YDEGEE. CDR3 sequence reads: CASSLEAAGLGEQFF. The CDR3 DNA sequence: TGTGCCAGCAGCTTGGAGGCAGCGGGGTTGGGGGAGCAGTTCTTC.

This clone was picked up a small number of times. The chain recombines TRBV6-5 with TRBJ1-2; TRBD1 is a possible D gene (6 bases). The CDR3 extends over 12 amino acids. Trimming cost V 2 bases and J 7 bases, with 8 bases left between them. Germline CDR1 MNHEY, CDR2 SVGAGI. CDR3 sequence reads: CASSYTGSGYTF. The CDR3, as DNA: TGTGCCAGCAGTTACACAGGGTCTGGCTACACCTTC.

This chain joins TRBV28 and TRBJ1-5; TRBD1 might be the D (6 bases). The germline V gene has CDR1 MDHEN and CDR2 SYDVKM. This CDR3 has 15 amino acids. CDR3 residues: CGVGDRTRLNQPQHF. CDR3 coding DNA: TGTGGAGTGGGAGACAGGACAAGGCTCAATCAGCCCCAGCATTTT.

The gene calls are TRBV4-3 and TRBJ1-1; TRBD1 might be the D (6 bases). With 1 base removed from V and 0 bases from J, the gap between germline ends came to 15 bases. CDR3 length: 17 residues. CDR1 LGHNA and CDR2 YSLEER come from the germline V gene. The CDR3 spells CASSQVPGQALNTEAFF. In nucleotides, the CDR3 is TGCGCCAGCAGCCAAGTCCCGGGACAAGCATTGAACACTGAAGCTTTCTTT.

The chain employs TRBV9 and TRBJ1-1; possible D gene TRBD1, 5 bases. This CDR3 has 13 residues. Trimming removed 4 bases at V and 4 bases at J, with 11 bases between. Germline V gene data show CDR1 as SGDLS and CDR2 as YYNGEE. DNA of the CDR3: TGTGCCAGCAGCCCTAGGGGTGGCACTGAAGCTTTCTTT. Protein sequence: CASSPRGGTEAFF.

The chain employs TRBV6-1 and TRBJ2-1, with 9 bases that match TRBD1. The CDR3 is 14 amino acids. CDR1 is MNHNS, CDR2 SASEGT, per germline. V trimming: 4 bases; J trimming: 4 bases; junction bases outside the gene matches: 2. This CDR3 reads CASSGTGAYNEQFF. CDR3 nucleotide sequence: TGTGCCAGCAGTGGGACAGGGGCGTACAATGAGCAGTTCTTC.

The V call is TRBV5-1, the J call TRBJ2-7; D is possibly TRBD2 (6 bases). V lost 0 bases and J 4 bases, leaving 14 bases between the germline ends. The CDR3 has 15 amino acids. Per germline, CDR1 SGHRS and CDR2 YFSETQ. CDR3 bases: TGCGCCAGCAGCTTGGCCGCCGGGAGTTTTTACGAGCAGTACTTC. Translation: CASSLAAGSFYEQYF.

This clone came up a few times. One junction end disagrees with the germline gene, perhaps due to a read error. V usage is TRBV7-9 and J usage is TRBJ1-1, with D uncertain. The CDR3 is 13 residues long. Germline CDR1 and CDR2: SEHNR and FQNEAQ (reference sequence). CDR3 bases: TGTTCCAGCAGCCTCAGGCGGGACACTGAAGCTTTCTTT. It codes for CSSSLRRDTEAFF.

The sample holds a few counts of this clone. V and J are TRBV6-5 and TRBJ2-7; TRBD2 aligns across 9 bases. J was trimmed by 1 base and V by 4 bases; bases with no gene match: 2. This CDR3 has 14 amino acids. Germline CDR1 MNHEY, CDR2 SVGAGI. The CDR3 here is CASSLTSGSYEQYF. The DNA of the CDR3 is TGTGCCAGCAGTTTGACTAGCGGTTCCTACGAGCAGTACTTC.

V gene TRBV7-9 combines with J gene TRBJ1-2; D uncertain. The germline V gene encodes CDR1 SEHNR and CDR2 FQNEAQ (reference sequence). V shed 5 bases and J shed 7 bases, with 11 bases lying between them. There are 12 residues in the CDR3. CDR3 DNA: TGTGCCAGCAGCGCCCGGTCGGGTGGCTACACCTTC. Encoded protein: CASSARSGGYTF.

This clone was counted between two and nine times. The V call is TRBV29-1, the J call TRBJ2-2; 10 bases fit TRBD2. V was pared by 0 bases and J by 5 bases, with 3 bases of the junction left unmatched. The CDR3 sequence is 15 residues long. The germline gives CDR1 SQVTM, CDR2 ANQGSEA. As DNA, the CDR3 is TGCAGCGTTGAAGATCCTAGCGGGAGAACCGGGGAGCTGTTTTTT. It codes for CSVEDPSGRTGELFF.

The chain links TRBV7-2 to TRBJ1-3, with 8 bases identical to TRBD1. Germline CDR1 reads SGHTA; CDR2 reads FQGNSA. V was clipped by 2 bases and J by 0 bases; unmatched bases: 3. The CDR3 consists of 16 residues. The DNA for the CDR3 is TGTGCCAGCAGCTTACAGGGGGCTATCTCTGGAAACACCATATATTTT. Translated, it gives CASSLQGAISGNTIYF.

Remarks on this clone: This may come from a read error, since a much larger clone is one base off. This rearrangement joins TRBV4-3 to TRBJ2-1; D is unresolved. Per the germline V gene, CDR1 is LGHNA and CDR2 is YSLEER. The CDR3 sequence is 17 residues long. The CDR3 reads CHSSQDMIVLISNEQFF. For the CDR3, the DNA is TGCCACAGCAGCCAAGATATGATCGTACTCATCTCCAATGAGCAGTTCTTC.

This clone showed up just a few times. The gene calls are TRBV6-5 and TRBJ1-3; D is possibly TRBD1 (6 bases). V was trimmed by 7 bases and J by 2 bases, leaving 12 bases between them. Germline V gene lookup returns CDR1 MNHEY and CDR2 SVGAGI. The CDR3 loop spans 14 amino acids. The DNA of the CDR3 is TGTGCCAGCACCAAGGGGGTGACTGGAAACACCATATATTTT. Its translation is CASTKGVTGNTIYF.

The chain links TRBV6-5 to TRBJ2-6; D is uncertain. Germline V gives CDR1 MNHEY, CDR2 SVGAGI. V dropped 6 bases and J dropped 0 bases, with 6 bases sitting between them. The CDR3 sequence is 14 residues long. This chain's CDR3 is CASSPGSGANVLTF. The CDR3 DNA follows: TGTGCCAGCAGCCCAGGCTCTGGGGCCAACGTCCTGACTTTC.

This clone was recorded many times. A far bigger clonotype differs at one base, so this is likely a read error. This chain connects TRBV9 to TRBJ2-7, with D perhaps matching TRBD1 (6 bases). Germline CDR1 is SGDLS and CDR2 is YYNGEE. The CDR3 runs to 15 residues. Trimming pared 3 bases from V and 0 bases from J, leaving 13 bases between. CDR3 DNA sequence: TGTGCCAGCAGCGCCCAGGGGCCCAGCTCCTACGAGCAGTACTTC. Translated, it gives CASSAQGPSSYEQYF. Full variable domain (remainder filled in from reference TRBV9 and TRBJ2-7): DSGVTQTPKHLITATGQRVTLRCSPRSGDLSVYWYQQSLDQGLQFLIQYYNGEERAKGNILERFSAQQFPDLHSELNLSSLELGDSALYFCASSAQGPSSYEQYFGPGTRLTVT.

This CDR3 reads CASRDTGDSPLHF. CDR3 nucleotides: TGTGCCAGCCGGGACACGGGCGATTCACCCCTCCACTTT. This chain uses TRBV19 with TRBJ1-6; D possibly corresponds to TRBD1 (6 bases). Deletions cut 9 bases from V and 8 bases from J, with 14 bases between. The CDR3 covers 13 residues. Germline CDR1 is LNHDA and CDR2 is SQIVND (reference sequence). Using reference TRBV19 and TRBJ1-6 for the parts outside the CDR3, the full variable domain is DGGITQSPKYLFRKEGQNVTLSCEQNLNHDAMYWYRQDPGQGLRLIYYSQIVNDFQKGDIAEGYSVSREKKESFPLTVTSAQKNPTAFYLCASRDTGDSPLHFGNGTRLTVT.

The chain combines TRBV6-5 with TRBJ2-3; perhaps TRBD1 as D (6 bases). The germline V gene has CDR1 MNHEY and CDR2 SVGAGI. V lost 5 bases and J lost 0, with 9 bases in between. There are 14 residues in the CDR3. This CDR3 reads CASSDRTSTDTQYF. CDR3 bases: TGTGCCAGCAGTGACAGGACTAGCACAGATACGCAGTATTTT.

For this clone: Other DNA sequences in this specimen translate into the identical CDR3. This chain joins TRBV5-1 and TRBJ2-7; a possible D gene is TRBD2 (5 bases). Germline V gene sequence: CDR1 SGHRS, CDR2 YFSETQ. The CDR3 length is 13 residues. With 2 bases removed from V and 1 base from J, the gap between germline ends came to 7 bases. As DNA, the CDR3 is TGCGCCAGCAGCTTTGGAGGTTCCTACGAGCAGTACTTC. This encodes CASSFGGSYEQYF.

The genes are TRBV11-2 and TRBJ1-2, with D possibly TRBD1 on 5 matching bases. CDR1 SGHAT and CDR2 FQNNGV come from the germline V gene. The CDR3 covers 14 residues. Trimming stripped 7 bases from V and 8 bases from J, with 20 bases between. The DNA of the CDR3 is TGTGCCAGCACCTACAAGCGGGGGGTTGGGGGCTACACCTTC. This gives the protein CASTYKRGVGGYTF.

The rearrangement uses TRBV2 and TRBJ2-7; 12 nucleotides align to TRBD1. The CDR3 has 20 amino acids. V was pared by 2 bases and J by 4 bases, with 18 bases of the junction left unmatched. Germline CDR1 SNHLY, CDR2 FYNNEI. DNA of the CDR3: TGTGCCAGCAGTGAAACCGCCGTGTGGCCCGTGGGACAGGGGGCGTACGAGCAGTACTTC. Translated, it gives CASSETAVWPVGQGAYEQYF. Using reference TRBV2 and TRBJ2-7 for the parts outside the CDR3, the full variable domain is EPEVTQTPSHQVTQMGQEVILRCVPISNHLYFYWYRQILGQKVEFLVSFYNNEISEKSEIFDDQFSVERPDGSNFTLKIRSTKLEDSAMYFCASSETAVWPVGQGAYEQYFGPGTRLTVT.